Shown below are 5 T cell receptor beta chains from a single sample sequenced in a study of blood T cells in healthy people across ages (dated by TCRdb to about 2015). Library construction relied on 5' RACE. Sequenced on an Illumina HiSeq 2500. A second PCR of roughly 7 to 11 cycles was performed with a sample-barcoded 5' primer and a J-beta primer mix. Starting from the raw public reads, TCRdb applied fastp trimming at Q25, assembled clones with MiXCR and retained in-frame beta chains. Rows matching on CDR3 protein sequence are summarized as one entry with the most common DNA and genes. The sample profile shows about 780,000 distinct CDR3 sequences; about 26% of them were found once. Of the sample, 3% falls within the top ten clones. This sample was also put to use in a study of T cells of mothers and their children.

The sequencing input was blood. These TCRs come from a boy aged 10-17 years in good health.

The CDR3 nucleotides read TGCGCCAGCAGCTTGGAGGCCGGGACTAGCGGCTACGAGCAGTACTTC. Amino acid sequence: CASSLEAGTSGYEQYF. The chain recombines TRBV5-1 with TRBJ2-7; 11 bases are shared with TRBD2. The CDR3 consists of 16 residues. V shed 0 bases, J shed 3 bases, and the junction held 5 bases outside the gene matches. The germline V gene has CDR1 SGHRS and CDR2 YFSETQ.

The J gene is TRBJ2-7, the V gene TRBV5-1; D unclear. Trimming stripped 0 bases from V and 0 bases from J, with 7 bases between. CDR1 is SGHRS and CDR2 is YFSETQ in the germline V gene. The CDR3 has 14 residues. The CDR3 sequence: CASSLAAYSYEQYF. CDR3 DNA: TGCGCCAGCAGCTTGGCCGCTTACTCCTACGAGCAGTACTTC.

J is TRBJ2-3 and V is TRBV28; D could derive from TRBD1 or TRBD2 (5 bases each). V was shortened by 5 bases and J by 0 bases, with 15 bases between the two germline ends. Germline V gives CDR1 MDHEN, CDR2 SYDVKM. This CDR3 has 16 residues. This chain's CDR3 is CASSPLVRDSTDTQYF. Here the CDR3 DNA reads TGTGCCAGCAGTCCTCTCGTCCGGGACAGCACAGATACGCAGTATTTT.

The table lists this clonotype with a few counts. CDR3 residues: CASSLSGGYNSPLHF. CDR3 DNA: TGTGCCAGCAGCTTATCAGGGGGCTATAATTCACCCCTCCACTTT. The chain joins TRBV7-3 to TRBJ1-6, with 7 bases fitting TRBD1. This CDR3 contains 15 residues. Germline CDR1 reads SGHTA; CDR2 reads FQGTGA. V lost 2 bases, J lost 3 bases, and 1 base stayed unmatched. The full variable domain, its missing parts supplied by reference TRBV7-3 and TRBJ1-6, is GAGVSQTPSNKVTEKGKYVELRCDPISGHTALYWYRQSLGQGPEFLIYFQGTGAADDSGLPNDRFFAVRPEGSVSTLKIQRTERGDSAVYLCASSLSGGYNSPLHFGNGTRLTVT.

This clonotype was seen a few times. This chain joins TRBV6-6 and TRBJ1-1; D not certain. The V gene lost 3 bases and the J gene lost 0 bases, with 11 bases spanning the gap. Germline CDR1 reads MNHNY; CDR2 reads SVGAGI (reference sequence). The CDR3 consists of 15 residues. The CDR3 spells CASSYELAMNTEAFF. CDR3 nucleotides: TGTGCCAGCAGTTATGAACTGGCGATGAACACTGAAGCTTTCTTT.